These 2 T cell receptor beta chains were sequenced from one sample in a study of blood T cell repertoires in COVID-19. Profiled with immunoSEQ multiplex PCR; TCRdb holds only in-frame clones, not every one. The profile shows 180,000 or so clones, around 85% of them singletons. Input material: peripheral blood. Receptors were obtained from a woman aged 80 or over with acute or convalescent COVID-19.

The CDR3 DNA is TGTGCCATCAGACGGGGACTAGCGGATCAAGAGACCCAGTACTTC. Its translation is CAIRRGLADQETQYF. This chain connects TRBV10-3 to TRBJ2-5, with TRBD2 matching 11 bases. This CDR3 spans 15 amino acids. V lost 6 bases to trimming and J lost 2 bases; unmatched junction nucleotides: 5. Germline V gene lookup returns CDR1 ENHRY and CDR2 SYGVKD.

The rearrangement links TRBV18 to TRBJ2-1; 9 bases match TRBD1. Germline lookup yields CDR1 KGHSH and CDR2 LQKENI. This CDR3 comprises 15 residues. With V trimmed by 2 bases and J by 9 bases, 8 bases remained unmatched. CDR3 residues: CASSPLMGQGAEQFF. In DNA form, the CDR3 reads TGTGCCAGCTCACCATTGATGGGACAGGGTGCTGAGCAGTTCTTC. Full variable domain (missing parts from reference TRBV18 and TRBJ2-1): NAGVMQNPRHLVRRRGQEARLRCSPMKGHSHVYWYRQLPEEGLKFMVYLQKENIIDESGMPKERFSAEFPKEGPSILRIQQVVRGDSAAYFCASSPLMGQGAEQFFGPGTRLTVL.